This TCR beta chain was sequenced in a study of vaccination and CD4 T cells after COVID-19. For the study at large: A median of around 73 days (range 14 to 241) separated dose two from the taking of post-vaccine samples.

Sequencing of cultured CD4+ T cell DNA used the Oncomine TCR Beta short-read assay. TCRdb redid the calling of the PCR reads with MiXCR, one entry per CDR3 protein. This sample has some 14,000 distinct CDR3 sequences, with roughly 21% found just once. A note on this clonotype: Its antigen is as yet unknown.

Treatment meaning: roughly 10-day PBMC culture with coronavirus spike peptide pools or control peptides (ViraFEST assay). ViraFEST used peptide pools to expand antigen-specific T cells before TCR sequencing. V was cut by 2 bases and J by 3 bases, with 16 bases left in between. Per germline, CDR1 SGHAT and CDR2 FQNNGV. This CDR3 has 17 amino acids. The J gene is TRBJ2-2, the V gene TRBV11-2, with D perhaps TRBD2 (5 bases). The source is a human donor with COVID-19. The sample comprised cultured CD4+ T cells from blood. The CDR3 nucleotides are TGTGCCAGCAGCTTACGGCGGGCCGAGATGGACACCGGGGAGCTGTTTTTT. Amino acid sequence: CASSLRRAEMDTGELFF.